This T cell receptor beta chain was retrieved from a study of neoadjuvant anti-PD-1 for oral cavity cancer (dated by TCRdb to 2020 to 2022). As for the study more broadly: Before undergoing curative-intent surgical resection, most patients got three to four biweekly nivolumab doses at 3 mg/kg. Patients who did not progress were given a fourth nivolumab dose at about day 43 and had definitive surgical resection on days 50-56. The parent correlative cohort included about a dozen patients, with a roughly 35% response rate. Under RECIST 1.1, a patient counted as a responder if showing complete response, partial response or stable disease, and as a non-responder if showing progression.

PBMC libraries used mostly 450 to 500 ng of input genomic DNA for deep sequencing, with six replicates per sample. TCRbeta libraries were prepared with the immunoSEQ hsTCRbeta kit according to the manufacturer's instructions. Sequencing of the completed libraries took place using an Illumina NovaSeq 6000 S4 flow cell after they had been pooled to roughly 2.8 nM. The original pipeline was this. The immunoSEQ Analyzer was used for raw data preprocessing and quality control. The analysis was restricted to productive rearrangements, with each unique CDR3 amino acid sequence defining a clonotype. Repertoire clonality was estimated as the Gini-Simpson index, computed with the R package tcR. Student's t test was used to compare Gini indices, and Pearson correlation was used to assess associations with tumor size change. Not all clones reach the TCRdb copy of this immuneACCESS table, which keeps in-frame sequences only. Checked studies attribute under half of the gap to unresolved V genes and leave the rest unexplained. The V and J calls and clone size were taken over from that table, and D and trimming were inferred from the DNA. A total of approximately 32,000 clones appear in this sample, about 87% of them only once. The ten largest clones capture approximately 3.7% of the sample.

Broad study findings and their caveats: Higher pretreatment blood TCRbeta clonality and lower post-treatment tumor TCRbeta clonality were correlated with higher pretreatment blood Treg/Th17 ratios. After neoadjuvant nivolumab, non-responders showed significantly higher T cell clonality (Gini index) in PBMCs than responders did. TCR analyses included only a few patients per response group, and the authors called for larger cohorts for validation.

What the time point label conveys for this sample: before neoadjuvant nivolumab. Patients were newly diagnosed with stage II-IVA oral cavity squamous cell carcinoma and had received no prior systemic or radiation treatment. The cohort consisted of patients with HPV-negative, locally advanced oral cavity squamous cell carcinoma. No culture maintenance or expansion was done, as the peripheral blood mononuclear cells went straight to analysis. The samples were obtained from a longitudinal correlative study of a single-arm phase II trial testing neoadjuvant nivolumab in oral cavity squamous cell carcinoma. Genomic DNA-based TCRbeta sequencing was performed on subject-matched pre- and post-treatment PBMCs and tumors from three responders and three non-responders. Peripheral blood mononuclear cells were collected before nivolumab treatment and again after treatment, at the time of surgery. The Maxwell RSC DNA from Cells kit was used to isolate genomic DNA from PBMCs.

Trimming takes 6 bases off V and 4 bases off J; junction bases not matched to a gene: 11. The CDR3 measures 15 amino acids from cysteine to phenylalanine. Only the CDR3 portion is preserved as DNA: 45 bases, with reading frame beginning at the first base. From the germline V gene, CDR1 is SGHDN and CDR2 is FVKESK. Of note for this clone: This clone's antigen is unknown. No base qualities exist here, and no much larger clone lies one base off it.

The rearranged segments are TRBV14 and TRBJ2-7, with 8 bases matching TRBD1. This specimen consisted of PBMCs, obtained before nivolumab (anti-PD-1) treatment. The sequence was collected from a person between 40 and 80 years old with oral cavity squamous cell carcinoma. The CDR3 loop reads CASSLGTGPGYEQYF. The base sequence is TGTGCCAGCAGTCTGGGGACAGGACCTGGTTACGAGCAGTACTTC.